One sample yielded the 2 T cell receptor beta chains listed below, sequenced in a study of T cell repertoires in aging, cancer and after chemotherapy. A mixed TRB-A/B primer pool amplified rearranged TRB by multiplex touch-down PCR. TCRdb redid the calling of the multiplex PCR reads with MiXCR, one entry per CDR3 protein. The sample lists 9,300 or so distinct CDR3 sequences, about 25% occurring once. TCR beta rearrangements were amplified from peripheral blood genomic DNA. Material: blood. These receptors all stem from a human donor with a blood cancer. The donor label of this sample is uncertain.

Remarks on this clonotype: Mismatch with germline at one junction end may stem from a read error. The chain has TRBV5-3 and TRBJ2-1; the match to TRBD2 covers 14 bases. TRBV5-3 is designated an ORF whose function remains uncertain. CDR3 size: 15 residues. CDR3 DNA: TGCGCCAGCAGCCCGGGACTAGCGGGAGTTATTGAGCAGTTCTTC. Protein sequence: CASSPGLAGVIEQFF.

The rearrangement uses TRBV18 and TRBJ1-5; 10 nucleotides match TRBD1. Trimming took 5 bases from V and 4 from J; bases not matched to a gene: 5. The CDR3 is 15 residues long. Germline CDR1 is KGHSH and CDR2 is LQKENI. This CDR3 is CASSGRQGANQPQHF. DNA of the CDR3: TGTGCCAGCTCAGGACGACAGGGGGCTAATCAGCCCCAGCATTTT.